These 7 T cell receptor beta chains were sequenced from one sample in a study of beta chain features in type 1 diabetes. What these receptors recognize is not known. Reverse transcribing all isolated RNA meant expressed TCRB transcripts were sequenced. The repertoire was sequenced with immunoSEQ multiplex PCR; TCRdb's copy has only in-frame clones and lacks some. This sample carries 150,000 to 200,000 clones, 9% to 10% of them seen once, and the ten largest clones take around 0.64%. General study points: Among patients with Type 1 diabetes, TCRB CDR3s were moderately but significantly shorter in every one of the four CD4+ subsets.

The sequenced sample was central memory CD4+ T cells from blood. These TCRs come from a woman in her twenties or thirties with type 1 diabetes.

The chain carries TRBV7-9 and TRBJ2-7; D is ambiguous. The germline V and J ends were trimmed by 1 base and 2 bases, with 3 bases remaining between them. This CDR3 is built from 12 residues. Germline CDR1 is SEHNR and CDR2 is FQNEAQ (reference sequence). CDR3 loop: CASSLGAYEQYF. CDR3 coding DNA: TGTGCCAGCAGCTTAGGAGCCTACGAGCAGTACTTC.

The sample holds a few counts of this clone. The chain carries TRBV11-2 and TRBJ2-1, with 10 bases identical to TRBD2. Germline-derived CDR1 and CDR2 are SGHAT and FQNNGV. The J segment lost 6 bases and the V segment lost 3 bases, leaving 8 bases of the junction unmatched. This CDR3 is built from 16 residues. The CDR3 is CASSFGGPSGSNEQFF. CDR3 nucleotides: TGTGCCAGCAGCTTCGGTGGGCCTAGCGGGAGCAATGAGCAGTTCTTC.

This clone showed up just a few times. CDR3 sequence (DNA): TGTGCCAGCAGCCCCCTGTGGGAGCGGGGAATCTACGAGCAGTACTTC. Encoded protein: CASSPLWERGIYEQYF. The V call is TRBV7-8, the J call TRBJ2-7, with TRBD2 matching 7 bases. This CDR3 has 16 amino acids. The V gene end was trimmed by 5 bases and the J gene end by 3 bases; junction bases not matched to a gene: 13. Germline CDR1 and CDR2: SGHVS and FQNEAQ.

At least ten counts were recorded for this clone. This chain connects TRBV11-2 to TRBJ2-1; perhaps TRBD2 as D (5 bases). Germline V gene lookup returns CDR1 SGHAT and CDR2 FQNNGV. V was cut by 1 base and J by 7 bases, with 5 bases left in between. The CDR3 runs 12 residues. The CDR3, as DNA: TGTGCCAGCAGCTTAGGGACTAATGAGCAGTTCTTC. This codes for CASSLGTNEQFF.

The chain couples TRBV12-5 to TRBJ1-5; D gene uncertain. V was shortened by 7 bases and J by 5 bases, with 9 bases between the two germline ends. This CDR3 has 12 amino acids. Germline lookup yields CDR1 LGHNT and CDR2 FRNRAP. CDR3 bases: TGTGCTAGTGTTTTCGGGGATCAGCCCCAGCATTTT. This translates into CASVFGDQPQHF.

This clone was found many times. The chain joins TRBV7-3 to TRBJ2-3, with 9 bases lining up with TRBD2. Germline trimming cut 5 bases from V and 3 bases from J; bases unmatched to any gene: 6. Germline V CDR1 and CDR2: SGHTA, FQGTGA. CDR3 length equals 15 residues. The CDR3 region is CASSAGLAITDTQYF. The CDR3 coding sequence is TGTGCCAGCAGCGCAGGACTAGCGATAACAGATACGCAGTATTTT.

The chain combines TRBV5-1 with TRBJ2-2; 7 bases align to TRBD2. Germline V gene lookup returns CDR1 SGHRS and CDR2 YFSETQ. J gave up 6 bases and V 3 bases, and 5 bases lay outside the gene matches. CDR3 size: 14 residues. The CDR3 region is CASSSLTSAGELFF. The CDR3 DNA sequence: TGCGCCAGCAGCTCCCTCACTAGCGCCGGGGAGCTGTTTTTT.